This T cell receptor beta chain derives from a study of Ad26.COV2.S vaccination and SARS-CoV-2 variants. Study background: Of the COV1001 trial arms, the Ad26.COV2.S arm included the donor.

Treatment described: 15 to 20 received Ad26.COV2.S at low or high dose, single or two shots; roughly five received placebo; per-sample allocation not given. Sampling took place 63 days after the first vaccine or placebo injection. The method was immunoSEQ multiplex PCR; TCRdb's version includes in-frame clones alone and lacks a portion of them. The table lists around 300,000 clones, under 90% of them singletons. The V gene lost 0 bases and the J gene lost 4 bases, with 13 bases spanning the gap. Germline V gene data show CDR1 as SGDLS and CDR2 as YYNGEE. The length of the CDR3 is 15 residues. The rearrangement uses TRBV9 and TRBJ1-1; no definite D call. Specimen: peripheral blood, collected in a trial of Ad26.COV2.S vaccine versus placebo. The TCR originated in a person aged 18-65 years who received the Ad26.COV2.S COVID-19 vaccine or a placebo. The CDR3 sequence: CASSVEARDFTEAFF. CDR3 in DNA: TGTGCCAGCAGCGTAGAAGCAAGGGATTTCACTGAAGCTTTCTTT.